These 15 T cell receptor beta chains share one sample of origin, sequenced in a study of Ad26.COV2.S vaccination and SARS-CoV-2 variants. Measured with immunoSEQ multiplex PCR; TCRdb has only the in-frame clones, and not every one. The sample lists about 680,000 clones, roughly 90% occurring once. The treatment was: 15 to 20 received Ad26.COV2.S at low or high dose, single or two shots; about 5 received placebo; per-sample allocation not given. Specimen acquisition occurred on day 63 following the initial vaccine or placebo injection. This specimen was peripheral blood, taken in a trial of Ad26.COV2.S vaccine versus placebo. These receptors came from a person aged 18-65 years who received the Ad26.COV2.S COVID-19 vaccine or a placebo.

The chain links TRBV2 to TRBJ2-7; the D is unclear. The germline gives CDR1 SNHLY, CDR2 FYNNEI. V was trimmed by 6 bases and J by 5 bases, leaving 11 bases between them. This CDR3 contains 12 residues. DNA of the CDR3: TGTGCCAGCAGCGTTGGCAGTAACGAGCAGTACTTC. Translated: CASSVGSNEQYF.

V and J are TRBV3-1 (or the pseudogene TRBV3-2) and TRBJ2-4; no firm D call. The germline gives CDR1 LGHDT, CDR2 YNNKEL (reference sequence). The CDR3 runs 14 residues. V lost 0 bases and J lost 7, with 10 bases in between. The CDR3 sequence: CASSQDSKSNIQYF. The CDR3 DNA is TGTGCCAGCAGCCAAGACTCGAAGAGCAACATTCAGTACTTC.

The chain is built from TRBV6-5 and TRBJ2-1; the D gene is possibly TRBD2 (7 bases). The CDR3 loop spans 15 amino acids. Trimming removed 6 bases at V and 2 bases at J, with 14 bases between. Germline V gives CDR1 MNHEY, CDR2 SVGAGI. The CDR3 nucleotides are TGTGCCAGCAGAACTGGGGGGGGCGCCTACAATGAGCAGTTCTTC. It translates to CASRTGGGAYNEQFF.

V is TRBV19 and J is TRBJ1-2, with TRBD1 matching over 8 bases. The CDR3 contains 11 residues. CDR1 is LNHDA, CDR2 SQIVND, per germline (reference sequence). The trim removed 7 bases at V and 6 bases at J, leaving 1 base unmatched. The CDR3 DNA reads as TGTGCCAGTACGGACAGGGATGGCTACACCTTC. Translation gives CASTDRDGYTF.

V is TRBV2 and J is TRBJ2-2, with a weak D call TRBD1 (6 bases). Looked up from germline, CDR1 is SNHLY and CDR2 is FYNNEI. The CDR3 has 15 amino acids. V was trimmed by 5 bases and J by 1 base, leaving 11 bases between them. The CDR3 loop is CASSSLGGNTGELFF. As DNA, the CDR3 is TGTGCCAGCAGTTCCCTAGGGGGGAACACCGGGGAGCTGTTTTTT.

This clone has just a few counts. V usage is TRBV27 and J usage is TRBJ2-1; D is possibly TRBD2 (5 bases). With 6 bases removed from V and 4 bases from J, the gap between germline ends came to 19 bases. Germline V gene lookup returns CDR1 MNHEY and CDR2 SMNVEV (reference sequence). The CDR3 contains 16 residues. CDR3 DNA: TGTGCCAGCAGCATATCTGGACTGGAAGGGTACAATGAGCAGTTCTTC. This codes for CASSISGLEGYNEQFF.

Only one count was recorded for this clone. This chain connects TRBV6-6 to TRBJ1-5, with D unclear. Germline assignment: CDR1 MNHNY and CDR2 SVGAGI (reference sequence). This CDR3 is 10 amino acids long. The CDR3 bases are TGTGCTTCGGGGTCTCAGCCCCAGCATTTT. Translating it yields CASGSQPQHF.

This clone was counted only a few times. The chain recombines TRBV4-2 with TRBJ1-4; D gene unclear. The CDR3 runs to 16 residues. Germline CDR1 LGHNA, CDR2 YNFKEQ. Trimming removed 6 bases at V and 3 bases at J, with 17 bases between. The CDR3 loop is CASRRDEGGSNEKLFF. Written as DNA, the CDR3 is TGTGCCAGCAGACGCGACGAGGGCGGATCTAATGAAAAACTGTTTTTT.

V gene TRBV25-1 combines with J gene TRBJ1-4; D gene uncertain. V lost 5 bases and J 6 bases, leaving 10 bases between the germline ends. The CDR3 runs to 13 residues. CDR1 is MGHDK and CDR2 is SYGVNS in the germline V gene. The CDR3 loop reads CASSQAGDEKLFF. CDR3 bases: TGTGCCAGCAGTCAGGCAGGAGATGAAAAACTGTTTTTT.

This chain joins TRBV7-2 and TRBJ2-7, with 8 bases lining up with TRBD1. The CDR3 runs to 13 residues. Germline V gene lookup returns CDR1 SGHTA and CDR2 FQGNSA. The junction had 2 bases not matched to a gene; V was cut back by 2 bases and J by 5 bases. CDR3 bases: TGTGCCAGCAGCTTAAAGGACAGGGACGAGCAGTACTTC. It is translated as CASSLKDRDEQYF. The complete variable domain, with remaining parts taken from reference TRBV7-2 and TRBJ2-7, reads GAGVSQSPSNKVTEKGKDVELRCDPISGHTALYWYRQSLGQGLEFLIYFQGNSAPDKSGLPSDRFSAERTGGSVSTLTIQRTQQEDSAVYLCASSLKDRDEQYFGPGTRLTVT.

Here the CDR3 DNA reads TGTGCCAGCAGCTGGGGGACAGCCTCCTACAATGAGCAGTTCTTC. Amino acid sequence: CASSWGTASYNEQFF. V gene TRBV13 combines with J gene TRBJ2-1; TRBD1 aligns across 7 bases. Germline CDR1 is PRHDT and CDR2 is FYEKMQ (reference sequence). The V gene end was trimmed by 4 bases and the J gene end by 0 bases; junction bases not matched to a gene: 3. The CDR3 totals 15 residues.

The table lists this clone with a few counts. The J gene is TRBJ1-2, the V gene TRBV25-1; D is uncertain. Germline values: CDR1 MGHDK, CDR2 SYGVNS. Trimming took off 5 bases at V and 7 bases at J, with 11 bases between the two ends. This CDR3 is built from 12 residues. The CDR3 DNA reads as TGTGCCAGCAGTCCTCTTGGGTTTGGCTACACCTTC. Protein product: CASSPLGFGYTF.

The chain employs TRBV7-9 and TRBJ2-3; TRBD1 aligns across 10 bases. The CDR3 extends over 14 amino acids. V lost 8 bases, J lost 4 bases, and 6 bases stayed unmatched. CDR1 SEHNR and CDR2 FQNEAQ come from the germline V gene (reference sequence). The CDR3 is CASDRDRGPDTQYF. The CDR3 nucleotides read TGTGCCAGCGATAGGGACAGGGGCCCAGATACGCAGTATTTT.

The CDR3 coding sequence is TGTGCCACTCGATCCAAACAGGGTCCAAACTATGGCTACACCTTC. Translated, it gives CATRSKQGPNYGYTF. The V gene is TRBV25-1, the J gene TRBJ1-2, with D maybe TRBD1 (6 bases). The V end was cut by 10 bases, the J end by 2 bases, with 20 bases between. The CDR3 loop spans 15 amino acids. Germline CDR1 reads MGHDK; CDR2 reads SYGVNS.

This clone was observed a few times. The V gene is TRBV27, the J gene TRBJ1-6, with D tentatively TRBD1 (5 bases). CDR3 size: 13 residues. Trimming removed 5 bases at V and 9 bases at J, with 11 bases between. Looked up from germline, CDR1 is MNHEY and CDR2 is SMNVEV (reference sequence). The CDR3 protein is CASSHQGSSPLHF. CDR3 sequence (DNA): TGTGCCAGCAGTCACCAGGGAAGTTCACCCCTCCACTTT.